The 5 T cell receptor beta chains below come from one sample, sequenced in a study of blood T cells in healthy people across ages. A J-beta primer mix and a sample-barcoded 5' primer were used in a second PCR of roughly 6 to 11 cycles. One entry per CDR3 protein, called by TCRdb with MiXCR from the 5' RACE reads. Of fewer than 900,000 distinct CDR3 sequences listed, roughly two fifths are singletons. Material: blood. These receptors were obtained from a woman aged 60 to 75 in good health.

CDR3 loop: CASSLLTSGPRDEQFF. CDR3 in DNA: TGTGCCAGCAGCTTATTGACGTCTGGTCCTCGCGATGAGCAGTTCTTC. This rearrangement joins TRBV7-6 to TRBJ2-1; no clear D. CDR3 length equals 16 residues. Germline CDR1 is SGHVS and CDR2 is FNYEAQ. V was clipped by 2 bases and J by 8 bases, with 19 bases between them.

The chain carries TRBV3-1 and TRBJ2-7; D not certain. The CDR3 extends over 12 amino acids. The ends were cut back, 1 base at V and 6 bases at J, with 7 bases in the middle. The germline V gene has CDR1 LGHDT and CDR2 YNNKEL (reference sequence). The chain's CDR3 is CASSQGFREQYF. CDR3 nucleotide sequence: TGTGCCAGCAGCCAAGGCTTTCGCGAGCAGTACTTC.

As for this clonotype: This sequence may be a read error, since a much larger clone differs from it by one base. V usage is TRBV20-1 and J usage is TRBJ2-7; TRBD2 aligns across 9 bases. Germline V gives CDR1 DFQATT, CDR2 SNEGSKA (reference sequence). V gave up 6 bases and J gave up 7 bases; unmatched junction bases: 13. The CDR3 sequence is 14 residues long. CDR3 coding DNA: TGCAGTGCACCTTTAGCGGGGGCTTACAATGAGCAGTACTTC. This sequence encodes CSAPLAGAYNEQYF.

The chain links TRBV28 to TRBJ2-1; 12 bases align to TRBD2. The J segment lost 6 bases and the V segment lost 3 bases, leaving 6 bases of the junction unmatched. Germline V lookup: CDR1 MDHEN, CDR2 SYDVKM. This CDR3 has 16 amino acids. The CDR3 protein is CASSLGTSGYLNEQFF. CDR3 nucleotide sequence: TGTGCCAGCAGTTTGGGGACTAGCGGGTACCTCAATGAGCAGTTCTTC.

The V and J genes are TRBV6-5 and TRBJ2-1; D ambiguous. V was shortened by 2 bases and J by 10 bases, with 15 bases between the two germline ends. The CDR3 extends over 14 amino acids. Germline V gene lookup returns CDR1 MNHEY and CDR2 SVGAGI. The CDR3 bases are TGTGCCAGCAGTTACGCGAGTCCGGCCCCGGAGCAGTTCTTC. It yields the protein CASSYASPAPEQFF.